The clone carrying this T cell receptor (beta chain) showed up just once. Its antigen is undetermined. Treatment specified: over 15 received Ad26.COV2.S at low or high dose, single or two shots; several received placebo; per-sample allocation not given. Each sample was drawn 63 days after the first injection (of vaccine or placebo). These data belong to a study of Ad26.COV2.S vaccination and SARS-CoV-2 variants. For the study at large: Recipients of Ad26.COV2.S got it intramuscularly, once or twice 56 days apart. Regarding the study as a whole: Breadth and depth estimates from TCRs may understate total T cell responses. Recipients of vaccine and of placebo showed similar breadth of their non-spike TCR repertoires.

TCRdb keeps only in-frame clones here, not all; method: immunoSEQ multiplex PCR. The sample lists approximately 300,000 clones; 86% were seen once. This sequence originates from a person between 18 and 60 years old who received the Ad26.COV2.S COVID-19 vaccine or a placebo. This specimen was peripheral blood, taken in a trial of Ad26.COV2.S vaccine versus placebo.

Here the CDR3 reads CASSEEVGLLQPQHF. As DNA, the CDR3 is TGTGCCAGCAGTGAAGAGGTAGGGCTATTACAGCCCCAGCATTTT. The genes are TRBV2 and TRBJ1-5; D gene ambiguous. In germline, CDR1 is SNHLY, CDR2 FYNNEI. V was cut by 1 base and J by 7 bases, with 14 bases left in between. The CDR3 covers 15 residues.